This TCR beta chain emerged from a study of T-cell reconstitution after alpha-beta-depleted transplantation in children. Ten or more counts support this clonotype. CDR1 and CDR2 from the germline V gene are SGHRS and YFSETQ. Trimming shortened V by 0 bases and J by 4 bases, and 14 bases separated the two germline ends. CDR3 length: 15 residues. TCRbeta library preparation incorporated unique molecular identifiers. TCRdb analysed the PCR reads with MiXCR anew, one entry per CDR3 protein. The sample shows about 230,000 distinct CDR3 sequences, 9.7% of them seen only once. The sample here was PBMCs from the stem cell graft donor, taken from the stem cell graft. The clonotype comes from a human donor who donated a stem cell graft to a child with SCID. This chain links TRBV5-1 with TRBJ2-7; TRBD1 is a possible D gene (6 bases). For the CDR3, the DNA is TGCGCCAGCAGCTTGGTTCGCAGGGGATCGTACGAGCAGTACTTC. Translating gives CASSLVRRGSYEQYF.